This T cell receptor (beta chain) was sequenced for a study of PD-L1 blockade in urothelial cancer. Overall study: Most patients, about 85% of the 29, were males with bladder-origin cancer.

Noted time point: peripheral blood 6 weeks after treatment start. Between 1 and 8 samples, pretreatment and on-treatment, were given by each patient. CDR1 KGHSH and CDR2 LQKENI come from the germline V gene. CDR3 length equals 13 residues. V was pared by 5 bases and J by 1 base, with 8 bases between. TCRdb keeps only in-frame clones here, not all; method: immunoSEQ multiplex PCR. This table holds about 91,000 clones, roughly 85% found once. Specimen: PBMCs, collected around atezolizumab (anti-PD-L1) treatment. The chain recombines TRBV18 with TRBJ1-1; D might be TRBD1 (6 bases). The source is a man between 65 and 80 years old with urothelial cancer. The CDR3 here is CASSWDTNTEAFF. The CDR3 DNA reads TGTGCCAGCTCATGGGACACGAACACTGAAGCTTTCTTT.